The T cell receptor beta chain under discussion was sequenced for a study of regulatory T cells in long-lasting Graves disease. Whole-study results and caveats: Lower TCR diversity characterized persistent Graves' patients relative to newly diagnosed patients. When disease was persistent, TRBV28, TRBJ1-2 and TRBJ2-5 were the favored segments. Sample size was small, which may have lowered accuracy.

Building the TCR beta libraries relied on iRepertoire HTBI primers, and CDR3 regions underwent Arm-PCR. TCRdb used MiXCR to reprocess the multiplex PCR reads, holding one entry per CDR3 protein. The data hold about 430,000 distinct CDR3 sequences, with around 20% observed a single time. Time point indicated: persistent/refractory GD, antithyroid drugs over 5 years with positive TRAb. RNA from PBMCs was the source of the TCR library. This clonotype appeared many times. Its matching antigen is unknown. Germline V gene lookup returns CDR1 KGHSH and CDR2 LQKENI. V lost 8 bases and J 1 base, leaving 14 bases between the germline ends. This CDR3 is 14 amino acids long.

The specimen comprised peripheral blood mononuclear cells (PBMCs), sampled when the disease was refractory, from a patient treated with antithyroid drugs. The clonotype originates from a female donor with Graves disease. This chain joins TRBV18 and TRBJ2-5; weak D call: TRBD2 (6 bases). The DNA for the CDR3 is TGTGCCAGCAGTCCCCGGGACTCCCAAGAGACCCAGTACTTC. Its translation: CASSPRDSQETQYF. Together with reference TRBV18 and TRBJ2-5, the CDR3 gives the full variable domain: NAGVMQNPRHLVRRRGQEARLRCSPMKGHSHVYWYRQLPEEGLKFMVYLQKENIIDESGMPKERFSAEFPKEGPSILRIQQVVRGDSAAYFCASSPRDSQETQYFGPGTRLLVL.